The subject of this entry is one T cell receptor (beta chain). Its antigen is not identified. The record originates from a study of response to subunit inactivated influenza vaccine. Whole-study findings and limits: Authors suggested each seasonal influenza vaccination recruits few new T cells.

One entry per CDR3 protein, called by TCRdb with MiXCR from the RT-PCR reads. The sample contains around 650,000 distinct CDR3 sequences, 15% to 19% of which appear only once. This specimen was PBMCs from blood, taken less than 13 days after vaccination. The receptor comes from a man between 50 and 59 years old who received an inactivated influenza vaccine.

This chain's CDR3 is CASSQEGNGYNEQFF. The CDR3 DNA follows: TGCGCCAGCAGCCAAGAGGGAAACGGATACAATGAGCAGTTCTTC. The chain employs TRBV4-1 and TRBJ2-1; unclear D gene. The CDR3 runs 15 residues. Trimming cost V 0 bases and J 4 bases, with 10 bases left between them. Germline V gene sequence: CDR1 MGHRA, CDR2 YSYEKL.